These 5 T cell receptor beta chains were all obtained from the same sample, sequenced in a study of shared clonotypes between healthy human individuals. Method: immunoSEQ multiplex PCR; TCRdb's copy keeps in-frame clones and lacks some. The repertoire includes roughly 1 million clones, roughly 74% of them detected once, and 0.5% to 0.6% sits in the top ten. The material sequenced was memory CD4+ T cells from PBMCs. Subset denoted: CD45RA-negative fraction. The receptors here all came from a man aged 18 to 35 in good health. Some clones in this sample may be carry-over from other donors' samples.

This chain's CDR3 is CASSGGGRHGYTF. CDR3 DNA sequence: TGTGCCAGCAGCGGCGGGGGCAGGCATGGCTACACCTTC. The chain couples TRBV5-3 to TRBJ1-2, with a weak D call TRBD1 (6 bases). TRBV5-3 is annotated as an ORF whose role is uncertain. This CDR3 comprises 13 residues. Trimming removed 8 bases at V and 6 bases at J, with 17 bases between.

Of note for this clone: A far larger clone is one base from this, pointing to a likely read error. Different DNA sequences within this sample yield the same CDR3. V is TRBV7-9 and J is TRBJ2-7; 8 bases map to TRBD1. There are 19 residues in the CDR3. Germline CDR1 and CDR2: SEHNR and FQNEAQ (reference sequence). The CDR3 sequence is CASSLAVRTGGLGSYEQYF. The CDR3 DNA follows: TGCGCCAGCAGCTTAGCGGTGAGAACAGGGGGACTGGGGTCCTACGAGCAGTACTTC.

The V and J genes are TRBV7-2 and TRBJ2-5; maybe TRBD2 (5 bases). Trimming shortened V by 1 base and J by 7 bases, and 16 bases separated the two germline ends. The germline gives CDR1 SGHTA, CDR2 FQGNSA. The CDR3 runs 15 residues. CDR3 region: CASSLGSGTSGTQYF. The CDR3 DNA is TGTGCCAGCAGCTTAGGGAGCGGCACCTCAGGGACCCAGTACTTC.

This chain connects TRBV2 to TRBJ2-4; 7 bases map to TRBD1. CDR1 and CDR2 (germline): SNHLY, FYNNEI. The CDR3 is made up of 13 amino acids. After removal of 6 bases from V and 3 bases from J, the junction contained 2 bases not matched to a gene. The CDR3 DNA is TGTGCCAGCAGCGGGGACAGCAAAAACATTCAGTACTTC. This sequence encodes CASSGDSKNIQYF.

The chain recombines TRBV5-1 with TRBJ1-1; the match to TRBD1 covers 12 bases. The germline V gene has CDR1 SGHRS and CDR2 YFSETQ. The V segment lost 4 bases and the J segment 6 bases; nucleotides outside the gene matches: 4. CDR3 size: 14 residues. The CDR3 reads CASSQGQGASEAFF. DNA of the CDR3: TGCGCCAGCAGCCAGGGACAGGGGGCCTCTGAAGCTTTCTTT.